This TCR beta chain emerged from a study of cytomegalovirus exposure and HLA in healthy donors. The study's findings and limits: Later on, analysis showed that most CMV-associated TCR beta chains appeared to be HLA-restricted.

CDR1 LNHNV and CDR2 YYDKDF come from the germline V gene (reference sequence). The CDR3 consists of 15 residues. V dropped 4 bases and J dropped 6; count of bases not matched to a gene: 3. To note about this clone: What it recognizes is unknown.

PCR primers comprised 60 Vbeta and 13 Jbeta primers. The repertoire was sequenced with immunoSEQ multiplex PCR; TCRdb's copy has only in-frame clones and lacks some. The repertoire holds 130,000 or so clones, 85% to 90% seen once, with approximately 4.7% in the top ten. This sequence originates from a woman aged 30 to 39 in good health and CMV-seronegative. The sample was PBMCs. The chain carries TRBV15 and TRBJ2-1; TRBD2 agrees at 13 bases. For the CDR3, the DNA is TGTGCCACCAGCACCAGACTAGCGGGAGGCAATGAGCAGTTCTTC. It yields the protein CATSTRLAGGNEQFF. The entire variable domain, with the rest obtained from reference TRBV15 and TRBJ2-1, is as follows: DAMVIQNPRYQVTQFGKPVTLSCSQTLNHNVMYWYQQKSSQAPKLLFHYYDKDFNNEADTPDNFQSRRPNTSFCFLDIRSPGLGDTAMYLCATSTRLAGGNEQFFGPGTRLTVL.